The entry that follows covers one TCR beta chain sequence. The data are from a study of technical replicates of blood from a handful of donors. Between the trimmed V and J ends, which lost 7 bases and 2 bases, there was a span of 12 bases. The germline V gene has CDR1 LNHDA and CDR2 SQIVND (reference sequence). The CDR3 length is 14 residues. Repertoires were generated with immunoSEQ multiplex PCR, while TCRdb's copy carries only in-frame clones and drops some. The table shows tens of thousands of clones, with roughly nine tenths occurring only once. V is TRBV19 and J is TRBJ1-5; maybe TRBD1 (6 bases). The source of this sequence is a human donor in good health. Some clones in this sample may be carry-over from other donors' samples. The specimen sequenced was PBMCs. As DNA, the CDR3 is TGTGCCAGTAACACAGGGTTTGGCAATCAGCCCCAGCATTTT. Translated: CASNTGFGNQPQHF.